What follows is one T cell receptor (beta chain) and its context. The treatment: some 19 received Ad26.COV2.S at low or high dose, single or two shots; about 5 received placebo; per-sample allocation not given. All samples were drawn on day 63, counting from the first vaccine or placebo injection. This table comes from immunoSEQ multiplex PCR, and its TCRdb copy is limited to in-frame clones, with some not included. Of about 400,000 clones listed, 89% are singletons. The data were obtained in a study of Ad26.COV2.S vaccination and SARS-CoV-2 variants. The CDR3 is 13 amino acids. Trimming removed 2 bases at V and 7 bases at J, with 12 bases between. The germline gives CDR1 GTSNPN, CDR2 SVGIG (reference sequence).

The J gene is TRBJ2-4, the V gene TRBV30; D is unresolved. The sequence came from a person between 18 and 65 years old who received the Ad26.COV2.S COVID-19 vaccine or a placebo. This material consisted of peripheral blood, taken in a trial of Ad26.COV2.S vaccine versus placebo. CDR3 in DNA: TGTGCCTGGAGTCATAAAGGGTCGAACATTCAGTACTTC. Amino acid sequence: CAWSHKGSNIQYF.